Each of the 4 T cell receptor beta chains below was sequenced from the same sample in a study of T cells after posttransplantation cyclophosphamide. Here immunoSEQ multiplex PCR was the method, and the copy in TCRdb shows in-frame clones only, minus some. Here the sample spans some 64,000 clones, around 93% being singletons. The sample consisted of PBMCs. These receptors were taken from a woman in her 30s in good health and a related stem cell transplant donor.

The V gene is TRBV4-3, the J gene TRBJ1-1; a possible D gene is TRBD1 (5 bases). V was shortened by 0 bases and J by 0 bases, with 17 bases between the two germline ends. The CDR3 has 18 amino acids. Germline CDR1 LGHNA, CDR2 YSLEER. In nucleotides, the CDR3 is TGCGCCAGCAGCCAAGATGCCGGGGGAGGGGCAATGAACACTGAAGCTTTCTTT. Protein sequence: CASSQDAGGGAMNTEAFF.

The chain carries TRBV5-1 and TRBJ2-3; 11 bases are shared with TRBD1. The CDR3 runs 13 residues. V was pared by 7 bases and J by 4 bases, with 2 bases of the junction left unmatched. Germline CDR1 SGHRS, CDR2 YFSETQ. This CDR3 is CASGQGAADTQYF. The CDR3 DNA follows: TGCGCCAGCGGACAGGGGGCTGCAGATACGCAGTATTTT.

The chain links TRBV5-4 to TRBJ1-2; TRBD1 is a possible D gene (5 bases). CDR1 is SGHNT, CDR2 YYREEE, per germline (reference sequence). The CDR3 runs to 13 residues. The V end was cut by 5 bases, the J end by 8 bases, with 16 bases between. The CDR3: CASRPTDSRGYTF. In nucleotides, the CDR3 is TGTGCCAGCAGACCGACCGACAGTCGCGGCTACACCTTC.

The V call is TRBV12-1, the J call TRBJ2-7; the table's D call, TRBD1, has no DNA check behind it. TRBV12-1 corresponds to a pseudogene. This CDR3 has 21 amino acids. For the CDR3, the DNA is TGTGCCAGCAGCTTTGGTCACAGTCGGGACAGGCTAACCAGATTATACTACGAGCAGTACTTC. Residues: CASSFGHSRDRLTRLYYEQYF.